This T cell receptor (beta chain) was identified in a study of T cells after yellow fever vaccination (dated by TCRdb to the late 2010s). About the investigation overall: The SMART-Seq v4 Ultra Low Input RNA kit was used to prepare libraries from fractions with low cell numbers. To follow T-cell clones before and after both primary and booster YFV17D yellow fever vaccination, bulk TCR alpha and beta repertoires underwent longitudinal sequencing. Two healthy male donors made up the cohort, one aged 18 to 29 years and the other aged 30 to 40 years. Blood samples were taken at several timepoints before and after primary and secondary immunization, and bulk PBMC replicates and cell subsets were isolated.

Results and caveats for the whole study, not just this receptor: After the booster, most clones that had expanded after primary vaccination were detected again (about 95% of CD4 and more than 85% of CD8), suggesting broad maintenance of memory. A small fraction of clonotypes appeared in both the CD4 and CD8 compartments, likely as a result of convergent recombination. Only a couple of donors were included in the study, so the extent to which the findings can be generalized is limited. The secondary T-cell response was found to be weaker but faster than the primary response, with a peak reached on day 5 rather than on day 15. FACS-sorted repertoires could contain abundant contaminating clonotypes from the bulk population, so computational filtering was required.

TCR cDNA was synthesized by 5'RACE template switching, which introduced a universal primer site and unique molecular identifiers. Priming of cDNA synthesis was performed from both the TCR alpha and TCR beta constant segments. Libraries were amplified in two PCR steps, with sample barcodes and sequencing adapters added in the second step. Sequencing of libraries was done on Illumina HiSeq 2500 (2x100 bp) or NovaSeq (2x150 bp). Per the original workflow: MIGEC was used to demultiplex reads and collapse the reads into UMI consensus sequences, and MiXCR was used for V(D)J alignment. Vaccine-responding clonotypes were identified with edgeR using replicate PBMC samples, with FDR below 0.01 and a log2 fold change above 5 up to day 15 being required. Each bulk clonotype was labeled CD4 or CD8 based on which sequenced repertoire, CD4 or CD8, contained the clonotype at higher abundance. TCRdb itself trimmed the public reads at Q25 with fastp, ran MiXCR and retained productive beta chains. Merged by CDR3 protein, the rows form single entries marked with the most common genes and DNA. It is TCRdb's table, rather than the study itself, that gives the V and J calls and clone size. For this sample there are about 160,000 distinct CDR3 sequences; 6% to 7.5% appear just once. The biggest ten clones account for under 3% of the sample.

Cut back by 3 bases and 2 bases, the V and J ends lie 14 bases apart. Per the germline V gene, SGHDT is the CDR1 and YYEEEE is the CDR2. Counted from cysteine to phenylalanine, this CDR3 has 16 amino acids. Just CDR3 DNA is preserved here, 48 bases in frame from base 1. Interpreted using the paper, the treatment or condition label stands for: live attenuated yellow fever vaccine strain. A standard Ficoll-Paque protocol was used to isolate PBMCs from peripheral blood. CD4 and CD8 T-cell fractions were isolated with Dynabeads CD4 and CD8 positive selection kits. RNA was extracted with TriZol from bulk PBMCs, CD4 and CD8 fractions, and dextramer-positive and dextramer-negative fractions. Remarks on this clonotype: There is no known antigen for this receptor. No quality values exist for individual bases; no much larger clone is one base distant.

The chain couples TRBV5-6 to TRBJ2-2, with the D gene call left open. The TCR originated in a man aged 18 to 35 who received the YFV17D yellow fever vaccine. The specimen was CD4+ T cells sorted from PBMCs, collected 5 days after the first yellow fever vaccination. The CDR3 reads CASSSGPPSNTGELFF. The bases are TGTGCCAGCAGCTCCGGGCCCCCCAGCAACACCGGGGAGCTGTTTTTT.